The entry below describes one TCR beta chain. This record comes from a study of blood T cell repertoires in COVID-19. Study as a whole: The origin of the acute and convalescent COVID-19 samples was the United States, Italy and Spain. Sources were T cells, B-cell-depleted T cells, or PBMCs; the material itself was cDNA or gDNA.

Authors' data handling: Estimation of nucleated cell counts relied on the amplification of reference gene primers. Profiled with immunoSEQ multiplex PCR; TCRdb holds only in-frame clones, not every one. V and J calls and clone size are given by that table; D and trimming were obtained from the DNA. Here the sample spans about 250,000 clones, approximately 86% being singletons. Germline V gene lookup returns CDR1 SGHAT and CDR2 FQDESV (reference sequence). CDR3 size: 15 residues. With 4 bases clipped from V and 2 bases from J, the junction kept 8 bases outside the gene matches. The sequenced sample was peripheral blood. The chain carries TRBV11-1 and TRBJ2-7, with 7 bases lining up with TRBD1. This receptor was obtained from a woman in her twenties or thirties with acute or convalescent COVID-19. DNA for the CDR3: TGTGCCAGCAGCTCCTCCTCCGGACAGGCCTACGAGCAGTACTTC. Residues: CASSSSSGQAYEQYF.